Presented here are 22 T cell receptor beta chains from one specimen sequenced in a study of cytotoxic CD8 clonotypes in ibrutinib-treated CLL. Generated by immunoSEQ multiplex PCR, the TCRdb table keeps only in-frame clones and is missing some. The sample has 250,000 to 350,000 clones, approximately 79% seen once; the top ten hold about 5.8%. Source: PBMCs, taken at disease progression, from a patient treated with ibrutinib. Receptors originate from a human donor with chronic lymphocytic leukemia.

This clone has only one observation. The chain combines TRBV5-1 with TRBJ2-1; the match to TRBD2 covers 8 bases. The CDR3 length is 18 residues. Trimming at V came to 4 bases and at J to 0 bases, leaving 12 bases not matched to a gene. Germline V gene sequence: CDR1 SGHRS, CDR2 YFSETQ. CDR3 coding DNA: TGCGCCAGCAGCACTGCTCTAGCGGGTGCATCCTCCTACAATGAGCAGTTCTTC. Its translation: CASSTALAGASSYNEQFF.

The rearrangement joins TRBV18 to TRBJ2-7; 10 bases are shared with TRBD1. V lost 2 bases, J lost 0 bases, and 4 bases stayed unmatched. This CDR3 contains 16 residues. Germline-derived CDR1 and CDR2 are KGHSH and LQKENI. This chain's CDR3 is CASSPGTGASSYEQYF. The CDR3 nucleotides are TGTGCCAGCTCACCAGGGACAGGGGCGAGCTCCTACGAGCAGTACTTC.

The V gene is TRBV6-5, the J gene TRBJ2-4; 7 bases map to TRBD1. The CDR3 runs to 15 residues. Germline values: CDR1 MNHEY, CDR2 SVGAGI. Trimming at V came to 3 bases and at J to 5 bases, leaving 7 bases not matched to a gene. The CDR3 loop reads CASSYLRQGQNIQYF. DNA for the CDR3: TGTGCCAGCAGTTATTTAAGACAGGGACAAAACATTCAGTACTTC.

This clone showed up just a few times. The CDR3 nucleotides are TGTGCCAGCAGCCCTAGCGGGAGTGCCGAGCAGTACTTC. Translating it yields CASSPSGSAEQYF. V gene TRBV9 combines with J gene TRBJ2-7, with 10 bases matching TRBD2. J was trimmed by 6 bases and V by 4 bases; bases with no gene match: 4. The CDR3 loop spans 13 amino acids. Germline V lookup: CDR1 SGDLS, CDR2 YYNGEE.

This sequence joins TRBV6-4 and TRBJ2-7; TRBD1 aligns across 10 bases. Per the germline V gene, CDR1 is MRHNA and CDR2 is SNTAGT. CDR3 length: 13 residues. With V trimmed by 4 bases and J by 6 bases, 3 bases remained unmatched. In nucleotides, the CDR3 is TGTGCCAGCAGTGTTGACAGGGGGCTCGAGCAGTACTTC. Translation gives CASSVDRGLEQYF.

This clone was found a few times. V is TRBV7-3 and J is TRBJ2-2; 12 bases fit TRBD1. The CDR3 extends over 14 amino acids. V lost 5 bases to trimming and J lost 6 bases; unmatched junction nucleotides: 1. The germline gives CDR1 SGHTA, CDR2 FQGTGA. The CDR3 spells CASSGTGGPGELFF. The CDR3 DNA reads TGTGCCAGCAGCGGGACAGGGGGCCCCGGGGAGCTGTTTTTT.

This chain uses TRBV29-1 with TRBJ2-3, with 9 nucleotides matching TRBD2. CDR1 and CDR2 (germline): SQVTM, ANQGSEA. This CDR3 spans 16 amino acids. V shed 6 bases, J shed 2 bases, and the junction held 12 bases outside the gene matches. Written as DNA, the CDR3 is TGCAGCGTGGCAAGACCCAGCGGGGGGTACACAGATACGCAGTATTTT. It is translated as CSVARPSGGYTDTQYF.

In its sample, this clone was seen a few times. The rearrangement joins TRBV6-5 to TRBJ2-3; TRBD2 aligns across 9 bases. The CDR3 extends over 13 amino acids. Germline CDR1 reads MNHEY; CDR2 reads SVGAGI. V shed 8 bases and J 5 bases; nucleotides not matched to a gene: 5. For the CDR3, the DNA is TGTGCCAGCCGCGGGAGGGCCGGAGATACGCAGTATTTT. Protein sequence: CASRGRAGDTQYF.

Here the CDR3 DNA reads TGTGCCAGGGGGCTAGCGGGGGTCGGAGATACGCAGTATTTT. Its translation is CARGLAGVGDTQYF. The chain couples TRBV2 to TRBJ2-3; 10 bases map to TRBD2. Germline V gene sequence: CDR1 SNHLY, CDR2 FYNNEI. This CDR3 is built from 14 residues. With 9 bases clipped from V and 5 bases from J, the junction kept 8 bases outside the gene matches.

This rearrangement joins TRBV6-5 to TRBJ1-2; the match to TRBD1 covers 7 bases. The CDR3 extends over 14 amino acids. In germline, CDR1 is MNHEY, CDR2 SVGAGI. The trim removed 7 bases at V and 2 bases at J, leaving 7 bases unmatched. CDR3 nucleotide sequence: TGTGCCAGCACCCCGGGACAGCAAAACTATGGCTACACCTTC. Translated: CASTPGQQNYGYTF.

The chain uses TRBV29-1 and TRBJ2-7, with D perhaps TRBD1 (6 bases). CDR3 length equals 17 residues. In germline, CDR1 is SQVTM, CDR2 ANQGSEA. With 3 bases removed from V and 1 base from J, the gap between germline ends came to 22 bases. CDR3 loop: CSVEGDTARGASYEQYF. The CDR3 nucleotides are TGCAGCGTTGAGGGGGACACGGCCCGGGGTGCGTCCTACGAGCAGTACTTC.

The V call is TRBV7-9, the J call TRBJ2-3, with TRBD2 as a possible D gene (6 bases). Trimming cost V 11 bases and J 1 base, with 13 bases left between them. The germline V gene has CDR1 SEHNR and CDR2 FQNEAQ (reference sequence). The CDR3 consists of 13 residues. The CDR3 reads CAGGERGTDTQYF. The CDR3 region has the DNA TGTGCCGGGGGAGAGCGGGGCACAGATACGCAGTATTTT.

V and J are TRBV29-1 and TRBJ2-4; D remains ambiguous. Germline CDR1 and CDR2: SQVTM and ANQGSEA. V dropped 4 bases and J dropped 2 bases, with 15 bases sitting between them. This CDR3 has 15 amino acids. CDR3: CSVGVPGVTKNIQYF. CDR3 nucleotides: TGCAGCGTTGGAGTCCCTGGGGTCACCAAAAACATTCAGTACTTC. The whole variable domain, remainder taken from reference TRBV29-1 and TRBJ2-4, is SAVISQKPSRDICQRGTSLTIQCQVDSQVTMMFWYRQQPGQSLTLIATANQGSEATYESGFVIDKFPISRPNLTFSTLTVSNMSPEDSSIYLCSVGVPGVTKNIQYFGAGTRLSVL.

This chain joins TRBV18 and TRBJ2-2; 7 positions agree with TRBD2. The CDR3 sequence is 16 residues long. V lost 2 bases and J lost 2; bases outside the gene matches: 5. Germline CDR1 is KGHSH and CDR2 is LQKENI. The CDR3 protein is CASSPSSGTNTGELFF. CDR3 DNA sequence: TGTGCCAGCTCACCATCTAGCGGAACTAACACCGGGGAGCTGTTTTTT.

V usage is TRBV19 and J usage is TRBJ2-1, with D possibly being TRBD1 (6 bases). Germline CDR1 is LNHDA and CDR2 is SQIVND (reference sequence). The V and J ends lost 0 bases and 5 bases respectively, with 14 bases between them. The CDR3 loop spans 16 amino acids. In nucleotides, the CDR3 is TGTGCCAGTAGTATAGAACCTTACAGGGAGAACAATGAGCAGTTCTTC. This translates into CASSIEPYRENNEQFF.

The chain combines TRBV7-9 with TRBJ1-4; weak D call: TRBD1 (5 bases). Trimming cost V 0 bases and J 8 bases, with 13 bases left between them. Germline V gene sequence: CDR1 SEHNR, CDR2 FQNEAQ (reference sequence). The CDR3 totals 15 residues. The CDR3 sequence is CASSLAGEGSEKLFF. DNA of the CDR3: TGTGCCAGCAGCTTAGCGGGAGAGGGGAGCGAAAAACTGTTTTTT.

CDR3 nucleotide sequence: TGTGCCAGCAGCTTAGGGACAGGGGTTCTGGCTGGAAACACCATATATTTT. This encodes CASSLGTGVLAGNTIYF. The chain links TRBV7-8 to TRBJ1-3; 9 bases fit TRBD1. This CDR3 spans 17 amino acids. The V segment lost 1 base and the J segment 2 bases; nucleotides outside the gene matches: 6. From germline, CDR1 is SGHVS and CDR2 FQNEAQ.

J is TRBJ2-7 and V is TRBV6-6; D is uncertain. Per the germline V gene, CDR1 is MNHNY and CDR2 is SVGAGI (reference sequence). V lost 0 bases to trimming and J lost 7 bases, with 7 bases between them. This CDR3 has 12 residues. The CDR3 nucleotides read TGTGCCAGCAGTTACTCACCGACGGAGCAGTACTTC. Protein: CASSYSPTEQYF.

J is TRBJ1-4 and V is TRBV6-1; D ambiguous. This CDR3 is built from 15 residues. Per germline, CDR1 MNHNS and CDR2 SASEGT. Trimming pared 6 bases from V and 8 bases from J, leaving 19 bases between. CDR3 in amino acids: CASRPTLGVREKLFF. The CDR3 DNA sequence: TGTGCCAGCAGACCGACCCTCGGGGTGCGGGAAAAACTGTTTTTT.

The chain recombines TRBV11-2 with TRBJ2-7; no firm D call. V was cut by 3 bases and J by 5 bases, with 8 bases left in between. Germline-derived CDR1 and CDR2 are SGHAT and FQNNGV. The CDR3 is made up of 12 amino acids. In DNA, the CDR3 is TGTGCCAGCAGCTTTAGTGATAACGAGCAGTACTTC. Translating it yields CASSFSDNEQYF.

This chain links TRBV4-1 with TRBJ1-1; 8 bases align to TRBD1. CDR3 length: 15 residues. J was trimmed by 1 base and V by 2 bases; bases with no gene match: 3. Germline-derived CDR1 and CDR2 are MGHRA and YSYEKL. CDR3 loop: CASSQFQGANTEAFF. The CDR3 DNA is TGCGCCAGCAGCCAATTTCAGGGGGCGAACACTGAAGCTTTCTTT.

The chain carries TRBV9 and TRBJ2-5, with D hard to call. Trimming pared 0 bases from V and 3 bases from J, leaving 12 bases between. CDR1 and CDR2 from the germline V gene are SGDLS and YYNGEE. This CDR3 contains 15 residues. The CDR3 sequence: CASSVGTSPKETQYF. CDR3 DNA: TGTGCCAGCAGCGTAGGGACCTCCCCCAAAGAGACCCAGTACTTC.